These 25 T cell receptor beta chains were all obtained from the same sample, sequenced in a study of shared clonotypes between healthy human individuals. This table comes from immunoSEQ multiplex PCR, and its TCRdb copy is limited to in-frame clones, with some not included. The sample contains 950,000 to 1,100,000 clones, around 78% of which appear only once. The sequencing sample was made of memory CD4+ T cells from PBMCs. As to subset: CD45RA-negative fraction. The receptors stem from a man younger than 35 in good health. Some clones in this sample may be carry-over from other donors' samples.

This rearrangement joins TRBV18 to TRBJ1-2; 10 bases fit TRBD1. Germline lookup yields CDR1 KGHSH and CDR2 LQKENI. The CDR3 is 14 amino acids. The J segment lost 8 bases and the V segment lost 5 bases, leaving 8 bases of the junction unmatched. The CDR3 protein is CASSADRGISGYTF. The CDR3 region has the DNA TGTGCCAGCTCAGCGGACAGGGGGATAAGCGGCTACACCTTC.

This chain joins TRBV7-8 and TRBJ2-7; D may be TRBD2 (5 bases). This CDR3 spans 15 amino acids. Trimming pared 5 bases from V and 3 bases from J, leaving 17 bases between. Germline lookup yields CDR1 SGHVS and CDR2 FQNEAQ. CDR3 amino acids: CASSKSETMGYEQYF. DNA for the CDR3: TGTGCCAGCAGCAAGTCCGAGACTATGGGCTACGAGCAGTACTTC.

The rearrangement links TRBV12-1 to TRBJ2-7. TRBV12-1 is tagged as a pseudogene. The CDR3 has 16 residues. The CDR3 DNA is TGTGCCAGCAGCTTTGGTCGTCCGGGCCCCTCCTACGAGCAGTACTTC. This encodes CASSFGRPGPSYEQYF.

The chain uses TRBV5-4 and TRBJ2-3; no firm D call. Per the germline V gene, CDR1 is SGHNT and CDR2 is YYREEE (reference sequence). Trimming pared 4 bases from V and 2 bases from J, leaving 8 bases between. The CDR3 spans 13 residues. This CDR3 is CASSQDLTDTQYF. CDR3 bases: TGTGCCAGCAGCCAAGATCTCACAGATACGCAGTATTTT.

J is TRBJ1-1 and V is TRBV5-1; perhaps TRBD1 as D (5 bases). Germline loops: CDR1 SGHRS, CDR2 YFSETQ. V was pared by 7 bases and J by 7 bases, with 23 bases between. The CDR3 covers 15 residues. The DNA of the CDR3 is TGCGCCAGCCGATGGGAGCCCAGTAGGGGCAATGAAGCTTTCTTT. This encodes CASRWEPSRGNEAFF.

The chain couples TRBV18 to TRBJ2-3; no reliable D call. The CDR3 loop spans 14 amino acids. Between the trimmed V and J ends, which lost 3 bases and 4 bases, there was a span of 11 bases. Germline CDR1 and CDR2: KGHSH and LQKENI. CDR3 sequence reads: CASSPGFAADTQYF. As DNA, the CDR3 is TGTGCCAGCTCACCTGGGTTCGCAGCAGATACGCAGTATTTT.

Of note for this clone: The same CDR3 is also encoded by other DNA sequences in this sample. V and J are TRBV7-7 and TRBJ2-5; 7 nucleotides align to TRBD1. This CDR3 comprises 14 residues. V dropped 5 bases and J dropped 1; count of bases not matched to a gene: 4. Germline CDR1 reads SSHAT; CDR2 reads FNYEAQ (reference sequence). The CDR3 DNA reads as TGTGCCAGCAGCCAGAACAGGGGCCAAGAGACCCAGTACTTC. Amino acid sequence: CASSQNRGQETQYF.

This clone has only a few counts. V and J are TRBV11-1 and TRBJ2-7; no clear D. V lost 5 bases and J 5 bases, leaving 13 bases between the germline ends. Germline V gives CDR1 SGHAT, CDR2 FQDESV (reference sequence). The CDR3 contains 13 residues. The CDR3 sequence: CASSPVDHHEQYF. The DNA for the CDR3 is TGTGCCAGCAGCCCAGTGGACCACCACGAGCAGTACTTC. Using reference TRBV11-1 and TRBJ2-7 for the parts outside the CDR3, the full variable domain is EAEVAQSPRYKITEKSQAVAFWCDPISGHATLYWYRQILGQGPELLVQFQDESVVDDSQLPKDRFSAERLKGVDSTLKIQPAELGDSAMYLCASSPVDHHEQYFGPGTRLTVT.

The rearrangement links TRBV11-2 to TRBJ1-5; 9 positions match TRBD1. Looked up from germline, CDR1 is SGHAT and CDR2 is FQNNGV. V shed 4 bases, J shed 7 bases, and the junction held 8 bases outside the gene matches. The CDR3 has 15 residues. As DNA, the CDR3 is TGTGCCAGCAGCTATACAGGGGGCATAGAACAGCCCCAGCATTTT. This sequence encodes CASSYTGGIEQPQHF.

As regards this clone: A far larger clone lies a single base away; this is likely a read error. The chain carries TRBV30 and TRBJ2-2, with D maybe TRBD2 (6 bases). The CDR3 contains 12 residues. CDR1 and CDR2 from the germline V gene are GTSNPN and SVGIG (reference sequence). Written as DNA, the CDR3 is TGTGCCTGGGACCTTTCGGCCGGGGGGCTGTTTTTT. This encodes CAWDLSAGGLFF.

V and J are TRBV5-1 and TRBJ2-3; TRBD2 agrees at 13 bases. This CDR3 has 15 residues. The ends lost 6 bases at V and 5 bases at J; junction bases unmatched: 6. Germline loops: CDR1 SGHRS, CDR2 YFSETQ. This chain's CDR3 is CASTPGTSGKDTQYF. The CDR3, as DNA: TGCGCCAGCACCCCGGGGACTAGCGGGAAAGATACGCAGTATTTT. Variable domain in full (rest from reference TRBV5-1 and TRBJ2-3): KAGVTQTPRYLIKTRGQQVTLSCSPISGHRSVSWYQQTPGQGLQFLFEYFSETQRNKGNFPGRFSGRQFSNSRSEMNVSTLELGDSALYLCASTPGTSGKDTQYFGPGTRLTVL.

Ten or more counts support this clone. CDR3 nucleotides: TGTGCCAGCTCACCAATGGGACTAGCGGTAACAGATACGCAGTATTTT. Protein product: CASSPMGLAVTDTQYF. The chain employs TRBV18 and TRBJ2-3, with 11 bases matching TRBD2. J lost 3 bases, V lost 2 bases, and 4 bases had no gene match. The germline V gene has CDR1 KGHSH and CDR2 LQKENI. This CDR3 has 16 amino acids.

This chain connects TRBV6-6 to TRBJ2-1; 10 positions match TRBD2. The germline CDR1 and CDR2 sequences are MNHNY and SVGAGI (reference sequence). The CDR3 consists of 14 residues. With 6 bases clipped from V and 4 bases from J, the junction kept 3 bases outside the gene matches. DNA of the CDR3: TGTGCCAGCAGATCGACTAGCGGGTACAATGAGCAGTTCTTC. This gives the protein CASRSTSGYNEQFF.

The chain links TRBV6-6 to TRBJ2-7, with D unresolved. Germline V gene data show CDR1 as MNHNY and CDR2 as SVGAGI (reference sequence). The CDR3 is made up of 15 amino acids. Deletions cut 2 bases from V and 0 bases from J, with 11 bases between. In nucleotides, the CDR3 is TGTGCCAGCAGTTACATAGCAGGCTACTCCTACGAGCAGTACTTC. Its protein is CASSYIAGYSYEQYF.

The chain uses TRBV5-5 and TRBJ1-4; 9 positions match TRBD1. The CDR3 covers 15 residues. Germline loops: CDR1 SGHKS, CDR2 YYEKEE (reference sequence). The ends lost 3 bases at V and 8 bases at J; junction bases unmatched: 8. The CDR3 is CASSYTGTGREKLFF. CDR3 bases: TGTGCCAGCAGCTATACCGGGACAGGGAGGGAAAAACTGTTTTTT.

This clone appeared once. One junction end does not reproduce the germline sequence, and a read error may be involved. This chain connects TRBV29-1 to TRBJ2-3, with D perhaps matching TRBD2 (6 bases). The CDR3 loop spans 14 amino acids. CDR1 and CDR2 from the germline V gene are SQVTM and ANQGSEA. The CDR3 spells CSIEARDFTDTQYF. The CDR3 DNA follows: TGCAGCATTGAGGCTAGGGACTTCACAGATACGCAGTATTTT.

About this clone itself: This sample also contains other DNA sequences that code for the same CDR3. J is TRBJ1-2 and V is TRBV25-1; D call uncertain. The CDR3 totals 13 residues. V was pared by 6 bases and J by 4 bases, with 12 bases between. The V gene's germline CDR1 is MGHDK and CDR2 SYGVNS. The CDR3 is CASSPGQAYGYTF. CDR3 nucleotides: TGTGCCAGCAGCCCTGGCCAGGCCTATGGCTACACCTTC.

This clone was detected ten times or more. V is TRBV6-1 and J is TRBJ2-3; 10 bases agree with TRBD1. V was pared by 3 bases and J by 4 bases, with 4 bases of the junction left unmatched. Germline V gene data show CDR1 as MNHNS and CDR2 as SASEGT. This CDR3 has 15 residues. In DNA form, the CDR3 reads TGTGCCAGCAGTGATTGGGACAGGGGCGCAGATACGCAGTATTTT. It codes for CASSDWDRGADTQYF.

In this sample, this clone turned up once. The chain links TRBV11-2 to TRBJ2-1, with D tentatively TRBD1 (5 bases). Looked up from germline, CDR1 is SGHAT and CDR2 is FQNNGV. Trimming cost V 2 bases and J 6 bases, with 11 bases left between them. The CDR3 has 14 residues. The CDR3 nucleotides read TGTGCCAGCAGCTTAACAGGTGGGGTCAATGAGCAGTTCTTC. Its translation is CASSLTGGVNEQFF.

The chain joins TRBV15 to TRBJ1-1; no clear D. Germline V gives CDR1 LNHNV, CDR2 YYDKDF (reference sequence). The germline V and J ends were trimmed by 0 bases and 0 bases, with 5 bases remaining between them. The CDR3 has 14 residues. CDR3 amino acids: CATSRDILNTEAFF. Written as DNA, the CDR3 is TGTGCCACCAGCAGAGACATCTTGAACACTGAAGCTTTCTTT.

The CDR3 DNA sequence: TGTGCCAGCATCCTATTTCCAAAACAGGGGGATACGCAGTATTTT. Amino acid sequence: CASILFPKQGDTQYF. The chain carries TRBV21-1 and TRBJ2-3; TRBD1 is taken as the D call from the table, unchecked against the DNA. TRBV21-1 is shown as a pseudogene. This CDR3 comprises 15 residues.

V and J are TRBV2 and TRBJ2-5; the D is unclear. With the DNA end fitting TRBJ2-7 better, the J assignment may be wrong. Per germline, CDR1 SNHLY and CDR2 FYNNEI. This CDR3 region has 16 residues. The CDR3 sequence: CANSLTSARSSYEQYF. Here the CDR3 DNA reads TGTGCCAACAGCTTAACGAGCGCCCGGAGCTCCTACGAGCAGTACTTC.

The V and J genes are TRBV5-5 and TRBJ2-7; D unclear. Looked up from germline, CDR1 is SGHKS and CDR2 is YYEKEE (reference sequence). The CDR3 runs 11 residues. V gave up 4 bases and J gave up 3 bases, with 5 bases separating them. DNA for the CDR3: TGTGCCAGCAGCGCGTTCTACGAGCAGTACTTC. It yields the protein CASSAFYEQYF.

V gene TRBV20-1 combines with J gene TRBJ2-5, with D possibly being TRBD2 (6 bases). The CDR3 has 11 residues. The germline CDR1 and CDR2 sequences are DFQATT and SNEGSKA (reference sequence). V shed 5 bases and J shed 7 bases, with 11 bases lying between them. CDR3 DNA sequence: TGCAGTGCTGACGAGGAGGGGACCCAGTACTTC. It codes for CSADEEGTQYF.

A remark on this clone: Other DNA sequences in the sample encode the same CDR3. V and J are TRBV5-1 and TRBJ1-5; D not certain. This CDR3 contains 14 residues. The V end lost 0 bases, the J end lost 2 bases, and 6 bases lay between the germline ends. In germline, CDR1 is SGHRS, CDR2 YFSETQ. The CDR3 nucleotides read TGCGCCAGCAGCTTGGGCAGTGGCAATCAGCCCCAGCATTTT. Translating gives CASSLGSGNQPQHF.